A selection of T cell receptor beta chains follows, all from one sample in a study of T cells in Graves' hyperthyroidism and ophthalmopathy. TCRdb analysed the multiplex PCR reads with MiXCR anew, one entry per CDR3 protein. This table holds under 400,000 distinct CDR3 sequences, roughly 20% found once. The sequencing sample was made of blood. The receptors shown here come from a woman aged 40 to 55 with Graves' ophthalmopathy. Both conserved end residues are part of each CDR3. Fields, in order: D gene, clone size, J gene, V gene, CDR3 DNA, CDR3 protein. A D gene is named only where the DNA matches it firmly. Rows may omit the clone size; those that give it use once, few, many or a size class.

>TRBD2|many|TRBJ2-7|TRBV20-1
TGCAGTGCTAGAGATTGGACTACTAGCGGGAGGGCCTACGAGCAGTACTTC
CSARDWTTSGRAYEQYF
>-|many|TRBJ2-1|TRBV9
TGTGCCAGCAGCGTGACGGCCGGAACAGTTCATGAGCAGTTCTTC
CASSVTAGTVHEQFF
>TRBD2|many|TRBJ2-2|TRBV11-2
TGTGCCAGCAGCTCCGGGACTAGGGCTGACACCGGGGAGCTGTTTTTT
CASSSGTRADTGELFF
>TRBD2|many|TRBJ2-4|TRBV4-1
TGCGCCAGCAGCCAAATGGGGGTAGCGGGAGGGAACATTCAGTACTTC
CASSQMGVAGGNIQYF
>-|once|TRBJ1-5|TRBV12-3/TRBV12-4
TGTGCCAGCAGTTTAGCGACGACAGGCCTAGCCCTTGGCAATCAGCCCCAGCATTTT
CASSLATTGLALGNQPQHF
>TRBD2|-|TRBJ2-7|TRBV11-1
TGTGCCAGCAGCTCTGTGGCTAGCGGGTTTTACGAGCAGTACTTC
CASSSVASGFYEQYF
>TRBD1|-|TRBJ2-7|TRBV28
TGTGCCAGCGGGAACAGGGGACAGAACGAGCAGTACTTC
CASGNRGQNEQYF
>-|few|TRBJ2-5|TRBV7-2
TGTGCCAGCAGCTTATCGTCTGGGGGCGGCCAAGAGACCCAGTACTTC
CASSLSSGGGQETQYF
>-|many|TRBJ2-7|TRBV2
TGTGCCAGCAGTGAAGAACTGGGCCTTGAGCAGTACTTC
CASSEELGLEQYF
>-|once|TRBJ2-7|TRBV18
TGTGCCAGCTCACCAAGCGCAGGGGGGACACGGGAGCAGTACTTC
CASSPSAGGTREQYF
>-|many|TRBJ2-7|TRBV6-7
TGTGCCAGCAGTTACTCGAGGGGTCTGGAGCTAACCTACGAGCAGTACTTC
CASSYSRGLELTYEQYF
>-|many|TRBJ1-2|TRBV6-2/TRBV6-3
TGTGCCAGCAGCTCCCCGACAGGCTCCTATGGCTACACCTTC
CASSSPTGSYGYTF
>TRBD1|many|TRBJ2-2|TRBV6-2/TRBV6-3
TGTGCCTCCCGGGACAGACTGAACACCGGGGAGCTGTTTTTT
CASRDRLNTGELFF
>TRBD1|few|TRBJ2-5|TRBV12-3/TRBV12-4
TGTGCCAGCAGGGCGACAGGGGGCAGGGAGACCCAGTACTTC
CASRATGGRETQYF
>-|-|TRBJ1-2|TRBV12-3/TRBV12-4
TGTGCCAGCAGCTTAGCGTGGCAGGCCCGTTATGGCTACACCTTC
CASSLAWQARYGYTF
>-|many|TRBJ1-1|TRBV25-1
TGTGCCAGCAAGGGCATCAGACCTGAGAACACTGAAGCTTTCTTT
CASKGIRPENTEAFF
>-|many|TRBJ1-2|TRBV12-3/TRBV12-4
TGTGCCAGCAATCGGGACGCGGCTGACTATGGCTACACCTTC
CASNRDAADYGYTF
>TRBD1|few|TRBJ1-5|TRBV2
TGTGCCAGCAGTTCCGGGACAGGGACCGATCAGCCCCAGCATTTT
CASSSGTGTDQPQHF
>-|-|TRBJ2-4|TRBV12-3/TRBV12-4
TGTGCCAGCGCCGCGACAGGAGGGAACATTCAGTACTTC
CASAATGGNIQYF
>TRBD1|few|TRBJ1-2|TRBV11-2
TGTGCCAGCAGCTCCTACCAATCGGACAGGGGGCGCGGGGGCTACACCTTC
CASSSYQSDRGRGGYTF
>-|many|TRBJ2-7|TRBV29-1
TGCAGAAGGAACGAGCAGTACTTC
CRRNEQYF
>-|many|TRBJ1-2|TRBV29-1
TGCAGCGTTGAAGGGGGCGCAAATGCCTATGGCTACACCTTC
CSVEGGANAYGYTF
>-|many|TRBJ2-7|TRBV12-3/TRBV12-4
TGTGCCAGCAGTTTATCCCTCGGACAGAGCGAGCAGTACTTC
CASSLSLGQSEQYF
>-|few|TRBJ1-1|TRBV2
TGTGCCAGCAGAGGGGACGGAGCTGAAGCTTTCTTT
CASRGDGAEAFF
>TRBD1|many|TRBJ1-1|TRBV9
TGTGCCAGCAGCGTAGGGGGACAGGGAGGCACTGAAGCTTTCTTT
CASSVGGQGGTEAFF
>-|many|TRBJ2-5|TRBV7-9
TGTGCCAGCTTAAGGGCAGCTCAAGAGACCCAGTACTTC
CASLRAAQETQYF
>-|many|TRBJ2-7|TRBV6-1
TGTGCCAGCAGTGAATCTTACGGGATCGAGCAGTACTTC
CASSESYGIEQYF
>-|few|TRBJ2-7|TRBV20-1
TGCAGTGCTAGAGATCGGTGCGACTACGAGCAGTACTTC
CSARDRCDYEQYF
>-|many|TRBJ2-5|TRBV13
TGTGCCAGCAGTGGGCAGGGTATAGCCCAGTACTTC
CASSGQGIAQYF
>-|many|TRBJ1-5|TRBV20-1
TGCAGTGCTAGAGATCGGGGGGGGTCCGGTCAGCCCCAGCATTTT
CSARDRGGSGQPQHF
>TRBD1|many|TRBJ2-3|TRBV7-3
TGTGCCAGCAGCTGGACAGGGGGCACAGATACGCAGTATTTT
CASSWTGGTDTQYF
>-|many|TRBJ2-7|TRBV5-1
TGCGCCAGCAGCTTGGATCCGGTGTACGAGCAGTACTTC
CASSLDPVYEQYF
>-|many|TRBJ2-7|TRBV29-1
TGCAGCGTTGAACAGGGCTACGAGCAGTACTTC
CSVEQGYEQYF
>-|many|TRBJ1-5|TRBV12-3/TRBV12-4
TGTGCCAGCAGTATAAATACAGGGTCGGGCAATCAGCCCCAGCATTTT
CASSINTGSGNQPQHF
>-|few|TRBJ1-6|TRBV28
TGTGCCAGCAGTCGTCCCTTAAGCTCCTATAATTCACCCCTCCACTTT
CASSRPLSSYNSPLHF
>-|many|TRBJ2-5|TRBV12-3/TRBV12-4
TGTGCCAGCAGTTTAAACCAAAAAGAGACCCAGTACTTC
CASSLNQKETQYF
>TRBD1|once|TRBJ1-1|TRBV6-4
TGTGCCAGCAACGACAGGGGCAAGAGCACTGAAGCTTTCTTT
CASNDRGKSTEAFF
>-|many|TRBJ2-6|TRBV29-1
TGCAGCGTTGAGGGAGACAGCAAAGACCCCGGCTCTGGGGCCAACGTCCTGACTTTC
CSVEGDSKDPGSGANVLTF
>TRBD2|many|TRBJ2-7|TRBV28
TGTGCCAGCTCCAGCGGGAGTCCAGGCGAGCAGTACTTC
CASSSGSPGEQYF
>-|many|TRBJ1-2|TRBV12-3/TRBV12-4
TGTGCCAGCAGTGTCGACTATGGCTACACCTTC
CASSVDYGYTF
>-|-|TRBJ1-6|TRBV27
TGTGCCAGCAGTTTAGTCCTGGATAATTCACCCCTCCACTTT
CASSLVLDNSPLHF
>TRBD1|many|TRBJ2-5|TRBV12-3/TRBV12-4
TGTGCCAGCAGTTCAGCCGGGACAGCCCAAGAGACCCAGTACTTC
CASSSAGTAQETQYF
>-|many|TRBJ1-6|TRBV20-1
TGCAGTGCTAGAGCGGGGGATTCACCCCTCCACTTT
CSARAGDSPLHF
>-|many|TRBJ1-1|TRBV6-1
TGTGCCAGCAGACGGGGAGTGGGCACTGAAGCTTTCTTT
CASRRGVGTEAFF
>-|many|TRBJ1-2|TRBV28
TGTGCCAGCAGTCCCCCCCTGGGGGACACGGATGGCTACACCTTC
CASSPPLGDTDGYTF
>-|many|TRBJ1-5|TRBV27
TGTGCCAGCAGTAGGAACTACAATCAGCCCCAGCATTTT
CASSRNYNQPQHF
>-|many|TRBJ1-2|TRBV6-2/TRBV6-3
TGTGCCAGCAGTGACTTCTATGGCTACACCTTC
CASSDFYGYTF
>-|many|TRBJ2-7|TRBV7-2
TGTGCCAGCAGCTTTGGCAGGAGTTACTCCTACGAGCAGTACTTC
CASSFGRSYSYEQYF
>-|-|TRBJ2-5|TRBV28
TGTGCCAGCAGTTTCGGACAGACCATTAAGGGAGAGACCCAGTACTTC
CASSFGQTIKGETQYF
>-|many|TRBJ2-5|TRBV30
TGTGCCTGGAGACAGGGACTCCAAGAGACCCAGTACTTC
CAWRQGLQETQYF
>TRBD1|once|TRBJ1-1|TRBV28
TGTGCCAGCAGTTCCCGACAGGGTTTGACTTTCTTT
CASSSRQGLTFF